The T cell receptor beta chain under discussion was sequenced for a study of vaccination and CD4 T cells after COVID-19. About the study: Participants received two doses of either BNT162b2 or mRNA-1273 vaccine. Sampling after COVID took place at a median of about 91 days (range 35 to 161) following diagnosis.

Overall study results and limits: The rise in median SARS-CoV-2-reactive clonotypes, from around 20 to 38, was not significant.

Time point described: late sampling 161 to 241 days after vaccination in three convalescent patients. Documented treatment: roughly nine-day PBMC culture with coronavirus spike peptide pools or control peptides (ViraFEST assay). Under the ViraFEST approach, antigen-specific T cells were expanded with peptide pools and TCRs subsequently sequenced. Sequencing of cultured CD4+ T cell DNA used the Oncomine TCR Beta short-read assay. TCRdb itself ran the PCR reads through MiXCR, one entry per CDR3 protein. The sample lists 16,000 or so distinct CDR3 sequences, 54% occurring once. Trimming took off 0 bases at V and 6 bases at J, with 29 bases between the two ends. The germline gives CDR1 MNHEY, CDR2 SVGAGI. This CDR3 is 20 amino acids long. For this clonotype: Its target is unknown.

The TCR sequence derives from a human donor who had recovered from COVID-19. The input for sequencing was CD4+ T cells from blood, cultured in vitro, taken about 7 months after SARS-CoV-2 vaccination. This chain uses TRBV6-5 with TRBJ1-2; D might be TRBD1 (6 bases). The chain's CDR3 is CASSYSIWMTGDIPDHGYTF. The CDR3 bases are TGTGCCAGCAGTTACTCGATTTGGATGACAGGCGACATCCCGGACCATGGCTACACCTTC.